This T cell receptor beta chain was found in a study of cytomegalovirus exposure and HLA in healthy donors. Overall study: As an earlier analysis found, about 190 million T cells yielded approximately 100 million unique TCR beta sequences. The study, taken as a whole, reports: A later analysis linked 15,000 to 20,000 TCR beta sequences to HLA alleles at 0.05 false discovery rate.

The PCR made use of 60 Vbeta and 13 Jbeta primers. The protocol was immunoSEQ multiplex PCR, while the TCRdb copy is restricted to in-frame clones and leaves out a portion. Counted here are about 130,000 clones, around two thirds occurring once; the ten biggest clones make up about 3.1%. CDR3 size: 18 residues. The germline CDR1 and CDR2 sequences are GTSNPN and SVGIG (reference sequence). V was shortened by 0 bases and J by 7 bases, with 27 bases between the two germline ends. Points on this clone: Its antigen is unknown.

The chain carries TRBV30 and TRBJ2-5, with a possible D match to TRBD2 (6 bases). The receptor's source is a human donor in good health. Sequenced material: PBMCs. The CDR3 is CAWSVWETSRGHGGTQYF. CDR3 nucleotide sequence: TGTGCCTGGAGTGTATGGGAAACGTCGCGGGGCCACGGGGGGACCCAGTACTTC.